This TCR beta chain was captured by sequencing in a study of siplizumab effects on memory and regulatory T cells. Profiled with immunoSEQ multiplex PCR; TCRdb holds only in-frame clones, not every one. The profile shows about 85,000 clones, just under 95% of them singletons. CDR3 length: 16 residues. V was pared by 1 base and J by 5 bases, with 15 bases between. Germline CDR1 MDHEN, CDR2 SYDVKM. This sequence joins TRBV28 and TRBJ1-5; a weak D match, TRBD1 (5 bases). This receptor was taken from a human donor in good health. The specimen was CD8+ T cells sorted from blood. The CDR3 reads CASSLFSGTDYQPQHF. DNA of the CDR3: TGTGCCAGCAGTTTATTCTCCGGGACGGATTATCAGCCCCAGCATTTT. The full variable domain, its missing parts supplied by reference TRBV28 and TRBJ1-5, is DVKVTQSSRYLVKRTGEKVFLECVQDMDHENMFWYRQDPGLGLRLIYFSYDVKMKEKGDIPEGYSVSREKKERFSLILESASTNQTSMYLCASSLFSGTDYQPQHFGDGTRLSIL.